Following are 10 T cell receptor beta chains from one sample sequenced in a study of human T cells and chemical hapten exposure. The time point: pre-sensitization, week 0. As for treatment: therapeutic diphenylcyclopropenone sensitization with weekly scalp DPC. TCRdb re-called the RACE reads with MiXCR, one entry per CDR3 protein. This sample has fewer than 150,000 distinct CDR3 sequences, with roughly 13% found just once. Sequencing was performed on whole blood, taken in connection with sensitization to the hapten diphenylcyclopropenone (DPC). The receptor source for this set is a woman in her late teens or twenties with alopecia areata. Some clones in this sample may be carry-over from other donors' samples.

The CDR3 spells CASSFRQRDTDTQYF. The CDR3 bases are TGTGCCAGCAGCTTTAGGCAGCGGGACACAGATACGCAGTATTTT. The rearrangement uses TRBV5-4 and TRBJ2-3; 7 nucleotides align to TRBD2. The CDR3 is made up of 15 amino acids. J gave up 2 bases and V 2 bases, and 5 bases lay outside the gene matches. CDR1 SGHNT and CDR2 YYREEE come from the germline V gene (reference sequence).

V is TRBV27 and J is TRBJ1-1; 11 nucleotides match TRBD1. CDR3 size: 16 residues. V lost 6 bases and J lost 3; bases outside the gene matches: 9. Germline V CDR1 and CDR2: MNHEY, SMNVEV (reference sequence). The CDR3 DNA reads TGTGCCAGCAGGCTCGGACAGGGGGCCACGGACACTGAAGCTTTCTTT. Amino acid sequence: CASRLGQGATDTEAFF.

This clonotype was seen a few times. The chain joins TRBV29-1 to TRBJ2-3; 9 bases agree with TRBD1. J was trimmed by 0 bases and V by 6 bases; bases with no gene match: 10. This CDR3 is built from 16 residues. Germline CDR1 and CDR2: SQVTM and ANQGSEA. CDR3 protein: CSVERTGATSTDTQYF. The CDR3 DNA is TGCAGCGTCGAGAGGACAGGGGCTACGAGCACAGATACGCAGTATTTT.

The chain recombines TRBV2 with TRBJ2-7, with D hard to call. The length of the CDR3 is 14 residues. CDR1 and CDR2 (germline): SNHLY, FYNNEI. The V end lost 5 bases, the J end lost 4 bases, and 15 bases lay between the germline ends. DNA for the CDR3: TGTGCCAGCAGTATGGGGAAGCCAGATTACGAGCAGTACTTC. Protein sequence: CASSMGKPDYEQYF. Full variable domain (remainder filled in from reference TRBV2 and TRBJ2-7): EPEVTQTPSHQVTQMGQEVILRCVPISNHLYFYWYRQILGQKVEFLVSFYNNEISEKSEIFDDQFSVERPDGSNFTLKIRSTKLEDSAMYFCASSMGKPDYEQYFGPGTRLTVT.

This clonotype was observed at least ten times. The chain recombines TRBV6-2 or TRBV6-3 with TRBJ2-1, with 8 bases that match TRBD1. Germline loops: CDR1 MNHEY, CDR2 SVGEGT. The ends lost 6 bases at V and 6 bases at J; junction bases unmatched: 7. The CDR3 runs 14 residues. Here the CDR3 reads CASRGQEWGNEQFF. The DNA of the CDR3 is TGTGCCAGCAGGGGACAGGAATGGGGCAATGAGCAGTTCTTC.

In DNA form, the CDR3 reads TGTGCCAGCACCACGGGACTATTTAGAGATACGCAGTATTTT. Amino acids: CASTTGLFRDTQYF. The gene calls are TRBV27 and TRBJ2-3; 7 bases agree with TRBD2. The CDR3 covers 14 residues. The V gene end was trimmed by 7 bases and the J gene end by 5 bases; junction bases not matched to a gene: 9. In germline, CDR1 is MNHEY, CDR2 SMNVEV (reference sequence).

On this clonotype: The germline gene is not matched at one end of the junction; a read error may be the cause. The gene calls are TRBV28 and TRBJ1-6; D unresolved. The V gene's germline CDR1 is MDHEN and CDR2 SYDVKM. The CDR3 totals 13 residues. CDR3 coding DNA: TGTGTCAGCACCCCGCCTCGTAATTCACCCCTCCACTTT. Amino acid sequence: CVSTPPRNSPLHF.

This clonotype was found a few times. The chain uses TRBV7-7 and TRBJ2-5, with D maybe TRBD1 (5 bases). V gave up 4 bases and J gave up 4 bases, with 16 bases separating them. Germline CDR1 and CDR2: SSHAT and FNYEAQ (reference sequence). The CDR3 has 15 amino acids. The CDR3 region has the DNA TGTGCCAGCAGCTCCGGCAGGGTAGGGGTAGAGACCCAGTACTTC. Translation: CASSSGRVGVETQYF.

The chain has TRBV5-1 and TRBJ1-6; 9 bases are a match to TRBD1. V dropped 2 bases and J dropped 5; count of bases not matched to a gene: 2. This CDR3 is 15 amino acids long. Germline loops: CDR1 SGHRS, CDR2 YFSETQ. The CDR3: CASSFRTGDNSPLHF. The DNA of the CDR3 is TGCGCCAGCAGCTTTAGGACAGGGGATAATTCACCCCTCCACTTT.

This clonotype was counted at least ten times. The chain links TRBV5-4 to TRBJ2-2; 7 bases match TRBD2. This CDR3 comprises 14 residues. Germline V gives CDR1 SGHNT, CDR2 YYREEE (reference sequence). V lost 0 bases to trimming and J lost 4 bases; unmatched junction nucleotides: 0. In nucleotides, the CDR3 is TGTGCCAGCAGCTTGGCGGGGGGCACCGGGGAGCTGTTTTTT. This sequence encodes CASSLAGGTGELFF.